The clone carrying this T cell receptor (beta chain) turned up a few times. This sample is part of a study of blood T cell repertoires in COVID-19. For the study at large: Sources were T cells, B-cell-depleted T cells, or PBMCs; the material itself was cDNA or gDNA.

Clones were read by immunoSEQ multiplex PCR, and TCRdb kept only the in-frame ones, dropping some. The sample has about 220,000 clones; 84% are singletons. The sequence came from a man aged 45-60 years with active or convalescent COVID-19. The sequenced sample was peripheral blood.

The CDR3 bases are TGTGCCAGCAGCCGGGACAGGGACCGCGGGCCCCAGCATTTT. Translated: CASSRDRDRGPQHF. The J gene is TRBJ1-5, the V gene TRBV6-5, with 9 bases identical to TRBD1. V dropped 6 bases and J dropped 9; count of bases not matched to a gene: 9. The V gene's germline CDR1 is MNHEY and CDR2 SVGAGI. There are 14 residues in the CDR3.